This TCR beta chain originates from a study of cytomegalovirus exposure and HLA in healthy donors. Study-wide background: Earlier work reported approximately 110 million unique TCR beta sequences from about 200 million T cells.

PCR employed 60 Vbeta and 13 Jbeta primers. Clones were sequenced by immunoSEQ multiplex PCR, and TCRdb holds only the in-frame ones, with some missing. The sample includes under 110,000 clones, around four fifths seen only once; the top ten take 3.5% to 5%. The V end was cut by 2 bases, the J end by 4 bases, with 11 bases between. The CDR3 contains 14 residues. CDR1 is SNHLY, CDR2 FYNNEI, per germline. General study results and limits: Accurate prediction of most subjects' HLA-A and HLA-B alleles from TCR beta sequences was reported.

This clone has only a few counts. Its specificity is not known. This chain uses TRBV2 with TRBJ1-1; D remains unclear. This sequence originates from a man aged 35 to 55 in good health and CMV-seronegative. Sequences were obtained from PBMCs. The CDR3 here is CASSEKSTGTEAFF. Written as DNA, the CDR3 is TGTGCCAGCAGTGAAAAGTCCACGGGCACTGAAGCTTTCTTT.